This TCR beta chain was found in a study of control samples from healthy donors and cancer patients. Profiled with immunoSEQ multiplex PCR; TCRdb holds only in-frame clones, not every one. The table has some 120,000 clones, 80% to 95% seen once. Looked up from germline, CDR1 is SGHNT and CDR2 is YENEEA. CDR3 size: 16 residues. V shed 5 bases, J shed 8 bases, and the junction held 13 bases outside the gene matches. The specimen sequenced was blood. The receptor was derived from a young man in good health. V is TRBV11-3 and J is TRBJ2-1, with 9 bases lining up with TRBD2. The CDR3 DNA follows: TGTGCCAGCAGCCCGCAAGTGGCGGGAGGGATCTATGAGCAGTTCTTC. Protein product: CASSPQVAGGIYEQFF.